Listed below are T cell receptor beta chains from one sample, sequenced in a study of beta chain features in type 1 diabetes. Here immunoSEQ multiplex PCR was the method, and the copy in TCRdb shows in-frame clones only, minus some. This sample carries under 400,000 clones, 20% of them seen once, and the ten largest clones take approximately 0.046%. Input material: naive CD4+ T cells from blood. The origin of the receptors is a woman aged 18-29 years in good health. CDR3s include the opening cysteine and the closing phenylalanine or tryptophan. The order of the fields is V gene, D gene, clone size, J gene, CDR3 DNA, CDR3 protein. A D gene is named only where the DNA matches it firmly. Clone size is shown for a subset of rows, as once, few, many or a class of expanded clone.

TRBV18	.	few	TRBJ1-6	TGTGCCAGCTCCGACCAGACAGGTGATTCACCCCTCCACTTT	CASSDQTGDSPLHF
TRBV5-1	.	few	TRBJ2-2	TGCGCCAGCAGCTTGCGAGAAAACACCGGGGAGCTGTTTTTT	CASSLRENTGELFF
TRBV6-5	TRBD2	few	TRBJ2-3	TGTGCCAGCAGTCGCGGGGGGGTGAGCACAGATACGCAGTATTTT	CASSRGGVSTDTQYF
TRBV4-1	TRBD1	few	TRBJ2-7	TGCGCCAGCAGGACACAAGGGACAGGGTCCTACGAGCAGTACTTC	CASRTQGTGSYEQYF
TRBV18	TRBD2	.	TRBJ2-3	TGTGCCAGCTCACCCTTGGCGGGAGATCCAGATACGCAGTATTTT	CASSPLAGDPDTQYF
TRBV30	TRBD2	.	TRBJ2-1	TGTGCCTGGAGATTAGCCGGGACTAGCCGTGTGGATGAGCAGTTCTTC	CAWRLAGTSRVDEQFF
TRBV30	.	.	TRBJ2-7	TGTGCCTGGAGTCTAGCCTACGAGCAGTACTTC	CAWSLAYEQYF
TRBV7-6	TRBD2	few	TRBJ2-5	TGTGCCAGCAGCTTGTCGGGGGGTGTTGAGACCCAGTACTTC	CASSLSGGVETQYF
TRBV23-1	.	few	TRBJ2-4	TGCGCCAGCAGTCAATCTAGGGGGTTTACGGACAGCTTACTAGCCAAAAACATTCAGTACTTC	CASSQSRGFTDSLLAKNIQYF
TRBV29-1	.	.	TRBJ2-5	TGCAGCGTTGCACTCGGACTTCCGGAGACCCAGTACTTC	CSVALGLPETQYF
TRBV20-1	.	few	TRBJ1-2	TGCAGTGCTGGCAGGGTTGGCTACACCTTC	CSAGRVGYTF
TRBV7-2	TRBD1	.	TRBJ2-3	TGTGCCAGCAGCTCATCCGGGACAGTTACAGATACGCAGTATTTT	CASSSSGTVTDTQYF
TRBV4-3	.	few	TRBJ2-7	TGCGCCAGCAGCCAAGAGATTGGCACCTACGAGCAGTACTTC	CASSQEIGTYEQYF
TRBV6-6	.	few	TRBJ2-1	TGTGCCAGCAGTTACTCGCGGGGTAACAATGAGCAGTTCTTC	CASSYSRGNNEQFF
TRBV5-1	.	.	TRBJ1-1	TGCGCCAGCACTTCTGGCCCCCCGGGACACATGAACACTGAAGCTTTCTTT	CASTSGPPGHMNTEAFF
TRBV5-1	TRBD1	.	TRBJ2-7	TGCGCCAGCAGCCTTACCAGGGGGACGGACGAGCAGTACTTC	CASSLTRGTDEQYF
TRBV19	.	few	TRBJ1-1	TGTGCCAGCTCCGCGGAGGGGCGTGTCACTGAAGCTTTCTTT	CASSAEGRVTEAFF
TRBV2	.	.	TRBJ1-2	TGTGCCAGCAGTGTCGGGGAAAGCAGTGGCTACACCTTC	CASSVGESSGYTF
TRBV5-1	.	.	TRBJ1-1	TGCGCCAGCAGTCGGACTTTGAACACTGAAGCTTTCTTT	CASSRTLNTEAFF
TRBV7-2	.	.	TRBJ2-7	TGTGCCAGCAGCTTCGCCGGGACACATCAAGGCGAGCAGTACTTC	CASSFAGTHQGEQYF
TRBV4-2	TRBD2	.	TRBJ2-3	TGTGCCAGCAGCCACCTTGCGGGGGGCCGCACAGATACGCAGTATTTT	CASSHLAGGRTDTQYF
TRBV27	TRBD2	once	TRBJ2-5	TGTGCCAGCACGGGGGGGGAGACCCAGTACTTC	CASTGGETQYF
TRBV30	.	few	TRBJ1-3	TGTGCCTACGAAGTTGTTGAGCTTAGAGGGCTAAACACCATATATTTT	CAYEVVELRGLNTIYF
TRBV7-9	TRBD2	few	TRBJ2-7	TGTGCCAGCAGCTTAGGTGCGACTAGCTTGGGCGAGCAGTACTTC	CASSLGATSLGEQYF
TRBV29-1	TRBD1	few	TRBJ1-1	TGCAGCGTTGAGGGTCAGGGGGACACTGAAGCTTTCTTT	CSVEGQGDTEAFF
TRBV29-1	.	.	TRBJ1-1	TGCAGCGTAGGACAGCAAGGTAGGACTGAAGCTTTCTTT	CSVGQQGRTEAFF
TRBV4-3	.	few	TRBJ1-1	TGCGCCAGCAGCCAAGAGAGGGGGAGGGGGGCTGAAGCTTTCTTT	CASSQERGRGAEAFF
TRBV29-1	.	.	TRBJ1-5	TGCAGCTCCGATTCCCGGGAGCAGCCCCAGCATTTT	CSSDSREQPQHF
TRBV30	.	.	TRBJ2-7	TGTGCCTGGTGCCCTAAGACAGGTGGATCTTACGAGCAGTACTTC	CAWCPKTGGSYEQYF
TRBV30	TRBD2	once	TRBJ2-3	TGTGCCTGGAGTCCGAAACTAGCGGGAGTAGCAGATACGCAGTATTTT	CAWSPKLAGVADTQYF
TRBV4-3	TRBD2	few	TRBJ2-7	TGCGCCAGCAGCCAAGATCTCCCACTAGCGGGGGCTATTTACGAGCAGTACTTC	CASSQDLPLAGAIYEQYF
TRBV7-9	TRBD1	few	TRBJ2-2	TGTGCCAGCAGCATGACAGGGATTGGAGTGGGAGTCACCGGGGAGCTGTTTTTT	CASSMTGIGVGVTGELFF
TRBV18	TRBD2	.	TRBJ2-3	TGTGCCAGCTCCCCTATAGCGGGGTACACAGATACGCAGTATTTT	CASSPIAGYTDTQYF
TRBV7-9	TRBD1	few	TRBJ1-2	TGTGCCAGCAGCCCAGACAGGGGAGACCCAAACTATGGCTACACCTTC	CASSPDRGDPNYGYTF
TRBV4-3	TRBD1	few	TRBJ2-7	TGCGCCAGCAGCCAATATAGACAGGGGGGCTACGAGCAGTACTTC	CASSQYRQGGYEQYF
TRBV11-3	TRBD1	.	TRBJ2-6	TGTGCCAGCAGCGTGGACAGGGCTGGGGCCAACGTCCTGACTTTC	CASSVDRAGANVLTF
TRBV4-3	.	few	TRBJ2-1	TGCGCCAGCAGCCAAGATCTCAGGGCCAAGCAGTTCTTC	CASSQDLRAKQFF
TRBV7-9	TRBD2	.	TRBJ2-5	TGTGCCAGCAAGCGGGAGGTAGAAGAGACCCAGTACTTC	CASKREVEETQYF
TRBV7-9	TRBD1	.	TRBJ2-7	TGTGCCAGCAGCTTAGGACAGGGGCTGAACGAGCAGTACTTC	CASSLGQGLNEQYF
TRBV9	TRBD2	few	TRBJ2-5	TGTGCCAGCAGCACCCGTCTAGCGGGGGGCCAAGAGACCCAGTACTTC	CASSTRLAGGQETQYF
TRBV7-2	.	few	TRBJ2-7	TGTGCCAGCAGCTTAGCGGCGGGGAAGGAAGAGCAGTACTTC	CASSLAAGKEEQYF
TRBV25-1	TRBD1	few	TRBJ1-2	TGTGCCAGCAGTGAAGTAGGGGGCAGCTATGGCTACACCTTC	CASSEVGGSYGYTF
TRBV25-1	TRBD1	.	TRBJ1-2	TGTGCCAGCAGGGGGGGGACAGGGGACTATGGCTACACCTTC	CASRGGTGDYGYTF